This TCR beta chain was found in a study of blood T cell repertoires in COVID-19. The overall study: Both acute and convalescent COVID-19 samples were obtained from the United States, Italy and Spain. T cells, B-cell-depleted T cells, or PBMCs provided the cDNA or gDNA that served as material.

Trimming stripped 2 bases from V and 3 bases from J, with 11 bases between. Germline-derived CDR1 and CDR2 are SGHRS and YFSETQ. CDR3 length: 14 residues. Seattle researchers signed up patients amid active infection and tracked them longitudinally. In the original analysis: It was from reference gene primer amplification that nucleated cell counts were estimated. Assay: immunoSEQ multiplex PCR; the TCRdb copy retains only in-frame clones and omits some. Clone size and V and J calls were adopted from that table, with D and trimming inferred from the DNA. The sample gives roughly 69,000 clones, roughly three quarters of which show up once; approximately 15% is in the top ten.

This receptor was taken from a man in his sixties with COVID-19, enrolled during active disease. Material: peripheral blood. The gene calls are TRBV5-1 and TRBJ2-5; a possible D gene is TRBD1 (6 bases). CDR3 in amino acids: CASSFGQLEETQYF. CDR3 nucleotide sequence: TGCGCCAGCAGCTTCGGACAGTTGGAAGAGACCCAGTACTTC.